The 16 T cell receptor beta chains below all came from one sample that was sequenced in a study of shared clonotypes between healthy human individuals. Terminally differentiated effector memory CD45RA+ cells were excluded from the naive CD8 cells, which were CD45RO-negative and positively selected for CCR7. The assay was immunoSEQ multiplex PCR, and TCRdb's table has in-frame clones only and misses some. The sample consists of roughly 2.1 million clones, 85% to 95% of them appearing once. The sample comprised naive CD8+ T cells from PBMCs. The receptors here all came from a man younger than 35 in good health. Some clones in this sample may be carry-over from other donors' samples.

The CDR3 reads CASSFIGGSDTQYF. The CDR3 coding sequence is TGTGCCAGCAGTTTCATAGGGGGGTCAGATACGCAGTATTTT. J is TRBJ2-3 and V is TRBV27, with D perhaps given as TRBD1 or TRBD2 (6 bases each). This CDR3 contains 14 residues. V was shortened by 3 bases and J by 4 bases, with 11 bases between the two germline ends. Germline V gene lookup returns CDR1 MNHEY and CDR2 SMNVEV (reference sequence).

The chain combines TRBV7-8 with TRBJ2-1; 9 nucleotides match TRBD2. CDR3 size: 16 residues. The V segment lost 5 bases and the J segment 3 bases; nucleotides outside the gene matches: 8. Germline V gene lookup returns CDR1 SGHVS and CDR2 FQNEAQ. The CDR3 here is CASSPGAGGFYNEQFF. Here the CDR3 DNA reads TGTGCCAGCAGCCCGGGGGCGGGAGGGTTCTACAATGAGCAGTTCTTC.

The chain uses TRBV27 and TRBJ1-1, with D tentatively TRBD1 (5 bases). This CDR3 contains 16 residues. In germline, CDR1 is MNHEY, CDR2 SMNVEV (reference sequence). Trimming pared 0 bases from V and 4 bases from J, leaving 15 bases between. CDR3 residues: CASSLSLDIRGTEAFF. The CDR3 DNA is TGTGCCAGCAGTTTATCTTTGGACATAAGGGGCACTGAAGCTTTCTTT.

The chain uses TRBV25-1 and TRBJ2-7; D is ambiguous. The germline CDR1 and CDR2 sequences are MGHDK and SYGVNS. The V gene lost 3 bases and the J gene lost 5 bases, with 5 bases spanning the gap. The CDR3 loop spans 11 amino acids. The CDR3 DNA sequence: TGTGCCAGCAGTGATGGGGACGAGCAGTACTTC. It is translated as CASSDGDEQYF.

In the case of this clone: Other DNA sequences in this specimen translate into the identical CDR3. The rearrangement links TRBV28 to TRBJ2-7; TRBD1 aligns across 7 bases. V lost 6 bases, J lost 3 bases, and 2 bases stayed unmatched. The CDR3 runs to 12 residues. Germline V CDR1 and CDR2: MDHEN, SYDVKM. The CDR3 sequence is CASSRDSYEQYF. In DNA, the CDR3 is TGTGCCAGCAGCCGGGACAGCTACGAGCAGTACTTC.

Turning to this clone: The same CDR3 also results from other DNA sequences found in this sample. This chain links TRBV9 with TRBJ2-7, with 10 nucleotides matching TRBD2. There are 16 residues in the CDR3. CDR1 is SGDLS, CDR2 YYNGEE, per germline. Trimming removed 0 bases from V and 0 bases from J; junction bases left unmatched: 3. CDR3 sequence (DNA): TGTGCCAGCAGCGTAGCGGCTAGCGGGAGCTCCTACGAGCAGTACTTC. Encoded protein: CASSVAASGSSYEQYF. The full variable domain, rest sourced from reference TRBV9 and TRBJ2-7, is DSGVTQTPKHLITATGQRVTLRCSPRSGDLSVYWYQQSLDQGLQFLIQYYNGEERAKGNILERFSAQQFPDLHSELNLSSLELGDSALYFCASSVAASGSSYEQYFGPGTRLTVT.

The genes are TRBV11-2 and TRBJ2-7; maybe TRBD1 (6 bases). V was trimmed by 3 bases and J by 5 bases, leaving 17 bases between them. The germline V gene encodes CDR1 SGHAT and CDR2 FQNNGV. CDR3 length: 15 amino acids. CDR3 DNA: TGTGCCAGCAGCTTTGGGGATCTACAGGGCCACGAGCAGTACTTC. This encodes CASSFGDLQGHEQYF. Using reference TRBV11-2 and TRBJ2-7 for the parts outside the CDR3, the full variable domain is EAGVAQSPRYKIIEKRQSVAFWCNPISGHATLYWYQQILGQGPKLLIQFQNNGVVDDSQLPKDRFSAERLKGVDSTLKIQPAKLEDSAVYLCASSFGDLQGHEQYFGPGTRLTVT.

The chain combines TRBV11-2 with TRBJ2-5, with D perhaps TRBD1 (5 bases). V dropped 0 bases and J dropped 4 bases, with 12 bases sitting between them. CDR1 is SGHAT and CDR2 is FQNNGV in the germline V gene. The CDR3 loop spans 15 amino acids. In nucleotides, the CDR3 is TGTGCCAGCAGCTTAGATCGGGCAGGGCTAGAGACCCAGTACTTC. Its protein product is CASSLDRAGLETQYF.

This clone appeared a few times. This chain links TRBV5-1 with TRBJ1-2; no firm D call. This CDR3 spans 14 amino acids. Trimming removed 0 bases from V and 8 bases from J, with 14 bases in between. Germline values: CDR1 SGHRS, CDR2 YFSETQ. This CDR3 is CASSLAAEMSGYTF. The CDR3 DNA follows: TGCGCCAGCAGCTTGGCCGCGGAAATGTCCGGCTACACCTTC.

In DNA, the CDR3 is TGCGCCAGCAGCCAAGAACCGGGACAGGGGGCCTACGAGCAGTACTTC. It encodes CASSQEPGQGAYEQYF. The V gene is TRBV4-1, the J gene TRBJ2-7; 11 nucleotides match TRBD1. This CDR3 contains 16 residues. The germline gives CDR1 MGHRA, CDR2 YSYEKL. V lost 0 bases to trimming and J lost 2 bases; unmatched junction nucleotides: 3.

V usage is TRBV5-6 and J usage is TRBJ1-2, with D unclear. V was pared by 0 bases and J by 4 bases, with 16 bases between. The CDR3 extends over 16 amino acids. Germline CDR1 reads SGHDT; CDR2 reads YYEEEE. CDR3 coding DNA: TGTGCCAGCAGCTTGGGCCGAACAGAGAACCGCTATGGCTACACCTTC. Protein product: CASSLGRTENRYGYTF. Full variable domain (remainder filled in from reference TRBV5-6 and TRBJ1-2): DAGVTQSPTHLIKTRGQQVTLRCSPKSGHDTVSWYQQALGQGPQFIFQYYEEEERQRGNFPDRFSGHQFPNYSSELNVNALLLGDSALYLCASSLGRTENRYGYTFGSGTRLTVV.

The chain combines TRBV29-1 with TRBJ2-1; TRBD2 matches at 9 bases. Losses at the gene ends were 4 bases for V and 4 bases for J; bases not matched to a gene: 5. This CDR3 region has 14 residues. Germline CDR1 and CDR2: SQVTM and ANQGSEA. CDR3 residues: CSVVSGLAYNEQFF. CDR3 DNA sequence: TGCAGCGTTGTTTCGGGACTAGCTTACAATGAGCAGTTCTTC.

The chain couples TRBV14 to TRBJ1-2; D may be TRBD1 (5 bases). Germline CDR1 SGHDN, CDR2 FVKESK. CDR3 length equals 13 residues. Between the trimmed V and J ends, which lost 2 bases and 6 bases, there was a span of 10 bases. The CDR3: CASSQFLRDGYTF. The CDR3 DNA sequence: TGTGCCAGCAGCCAATTCCTCAGGGATGGCTACACCTTC.

The rearrangement joins TRBV7-9 to TRBJ2-7, with a tentative D call TRBD1 (5 bases). This CDR3 region has 16 residues. Trimming pared 1 base from V and 4 bases from J, leaving 17 bases between. Per the germline V gene, CDR1 is SEHNR and CDR2 is FQNEAQ (reference sequence). The CDR3 loop reads CASSLVFGQGSYEQYF. The CDR3 DNA follows: TGTGCCAGCAGCTTAGTATTCGGGCAGGGTAGTTACGAGCAGTACTTC.

The rearrangement links TRBV27 to TRBJ2-3; D ambiguous. V lost 1 base and J 2 bases, leaving 13 bases between the germline ends. Germline V CDR1 and CDR2: MNHEY, SMNVEV (reference sequence). The CDR3 runs 16 residues. CDR3 nucleotides: TGTGCCAGCAGTTTATTTGCAGGCCCCTACACAGATACGCAGTATTTT. This translates into CASSLFAGPYTDTQYF.

The chain recombines TRBV28 with TRBJ1-5; 9 bases line up with TRBD1. This CDR3 has 15 amino acids. Per the germline V gene, CDR1 is MDHEN and CDR2 is SYDVKM. V was pared by 5 bases and J by 3 bases, with 5 bases of the junction left unmatched. DNA of the CDR3: TGTGCCAGCAGTCCGACAGGGGGACCCAATCAGCCCCAGCATTTT. This sequence encodes CASSPTGGPNQPQHF.